Listed here are 17 T cell receptor beta chains from one sample, sequenced in a study of neoadjuvant anti-PD-1 for oral cavity cancer. The protocol was immunoSEQ multiplex PCR, while the TCRdb copy is restricted to in-frame clones and leaves out a portion. The sample consists of around 9,800 clones, about 50% of them appearing once. Material: tumor tissue, obtained before nivolumab (anti-PD-1) treatment. The receptors here all came from a person aged 35 to 85 with oral cavity squamous cell carcinoma.

A note on this clone: Other DNA sequences from this sample encode an identical CDR3 as well. The chain uses TRBV7-7 and TRBJ2-7; D may be TRBD2 (7 bases). V was pared by 1 base and J by 5 bases, with 9 bases between. Germline V gives CDR1 SSHAT, CDR2 FNYEAQ (reference sequence). The CDR3 spans 13 residues. CDR3 in DNA: TGTGCCAGCAGCTTAGGGGGGGGCGACGAGCAGTACTTC. This translates into CASSLGGGDEQYF.

The V call is TRBV9, the J call TRBJ2-2; 8 positions agree with TRBD1. V shed 4 bases, J shed 7 bases, and the junction held 9 bases outside the gene matches. The CDR3 covers 15 residues. Per germline, CDR1 SGDLS and CDR2 YYNGEE. CDR3 nucleotide sequence: TGTGCCAGCAGCCCCCGGACAGGGTGGTTCGGGGAGCTGTTTTTT. Translating gives CASSPRTGWFGELFF.

This clone has more than one count but fewer than ten. The gene calls are TRBV2 and TRBJ1-5; D is undetermined. Germline CDR1 is SNHLY and CDR2 is FYNNEI. The CDR3 has 14 residues. V was shortened by 1 base and J by 0 bases, with 4 bases between the two germline ends. DNA for the CDR3: TGTGCCAGCAGTGAAGGTTCTAGCAATCAGCCCCAGCATTTT. Residues: CASSEGSSNQPQHF.

Written as DNA, the CDR3 is TGTGCCAGCTCACCAGGGACAGGAAGGTCAGATACGCAGTATTTT. It specifies CASSPGTGRSDTQYF. This chain uses TRBV18 with TRBJ2-3; TRBD1 matches at 8 bases. The V segment lost 2 bases and the J segment 4 bases; nucleotides outside the gene matches: 5. CDR3 length: 15 residues. Germline values: CDR1 KGHSH, CDR2 LQKENI.

In this sample, this clone is medium-sized. This chain links TRBV15 with TRBJ1-2, with a tentative D call TRBD1 (5 bases). The CDR3 has 14 amino acids. Trimming shortened V by 5 bases and J by 5 bases, and 15 bases separated the two germline ends. CDR1 and CDR2 from the germline V gene are LNHNV and YYDKDF (reference sequence). As DNA, the CDR3 is TGTGCCACCAGCCCGGAGGAACAGGCTTATGGCTACACCTTC. This codes for CATSPEEQAYGYTF.

The sample holds a few counts of this clone. V usage is TRBV2 and J usage is TRBJ2-7; possibly TRBD1 or TRBD2 for D (7 bases each). V shed 8 bases and J shed 5 bases, with 22 bases lying between them. CDR1 and CDR2 (germline): SNHLY, FYNNEI. There are 15 residues in the CDR3. The DNA of the CDR3 is TGTGCCAGCGGGTGGGAGGGGGCGCCTGCCCACGAGCAGTACTTC. It codes for CASGWEGAPAHEQYF. Based on the CDR3 plus reference TRBV2 and TRBJ2-7, the full variable domain is EPEVTQTPSHQVTQMGQEVILRCVPISNHLYFYWYRQILGQKVEFLVSFYNNEISEKSEIFDDQFSVERPDGSNFTLKIRSTKLEDSAMYFCASGWEGAPAHEQYFGPGTRLTVT.

The chain uses TRBV5-6 and TRBJ2-3, with D maybe TRBD1 (5 bases). The CDR3 is 18 amino acids. The germline CDR1 and CDR2 sequences are SGHDT and YYEEEE. V was shortened by 0 bases and J by 3 bases, with 20 bases between the two germline ends. The CDR3 is CASSLGGWPGKLTDTQYF. CDR3 DNA: TGTGCCAGCAGCTTGGGGGGTTGGCCAGGGAAGCTAACAGATACGCAGTATTTT.

This chain links TRBV7-8 with TRBJ1-5; D is ambiguous. V was trimmed by 1 base and J by 0 bases, leaving 16 bases between them. Germline assignment: CDR1 SGHVS and CDR2 FQNEAQ. CDR3 length equals 18 residues. The DNA of the CDR3 is TGTGCCAGCAGCTTAGGGCTCCGACTCGAAATTAGCAATCAGCCCCAGCATTTT. It is translated as CASSLGLRLEISNQPQHF.

This clone turned up a few times. V and J are TRBV11-3 and TRBJ1-4; D remains unclear. CDR1 SGHNT and CDR2 YENEEA come from the germline V gene. The length of the CDR3 is 12 residues. Trimming removed 5 bases from V and 8 bases from J, with 9 bases in between. The CDR3 region is CASSHGREKLFF. CDR3 bases: TGTGCCAGCAGCCACGGACGGGAAAAACTGTTTTTT.

The CDR3 nucleotides read TGTGCCAGCAGCTTCAGACTCCCGACAGGGAAAAGTGAAAAACTGTTTTTT. Protein product: CASSFRLPTGKSEKLFF. The chain is built from TRBV7-2 and TRBJ1-4; 7 positions agree with TRBD1. Germline V lookup: CDR1 SGHTA, CDR2 FQGNSA. V was clipped by 3 bases and J by 7 bases; unmatched bases: 14. CDR3 length: 17 residues.

This clone came up once. The gene calls are TRBV6-6 and TRBJ2-5, with TRBD2 matching 11 bases. With V trimmed by 2 bases and J by 4 bases, 6 bases remained unmatched. Germline V gives CDR1 MNHNY, CDR2 SVGAGI (reference sequence). The CDR3 sequence is 16 residues long. In DNA, the CDR3 is TGTGCCAGCAGTTACCAGATTAGCGGGGGGGCAGAGACCCAGTACTTC. Amino acids: CASSYQISGGAETQYF.

This chain uses TRBV2 with TRBJ2-7; a possible D gene is TRBD1 (5 bases). V was pared by 10 bases and J by 0 bases, with 22 bases between. Germline loops: CDR1 SNHLY, CDR2 FYNNEI. The CDR3 is 16 residues long. The CDR3 DNA sequence: TGTGCCACTTGGGGATTCTCAGGGTCCTCCTCCTACGAGCAGTACTTC. This codes for CATWGFSGSSSYEQYF.

J is TRBJ2-7 and V is TRBV7-2; D gene ambiguous. Germline V gene data show CDR1 as SGHTA and CDR2 as FQGNSA. Trimming pared 3 bases from V and 3 bases from J, leaving 3 bases between. The CDR3 has 11 amino acids. CDR3 loop: CASSFDYEQYF. The CDR3 DNA reads TGTGCCAGCAGCTTCGACTACGAGCAGTACTTC.

The chain carries TRBV19 and TRBJ1-6, with D unresolved. The CDR3 is made up of 15 amino acids. Trimming pared 8 bases from V and 11 bases from J, leaving 22 bases between. The V gene's germline CDR1 is LNHDA and CDR2 SQIVND (reference sequence). CDR3 coding DNA: TGTGCCAGTCGGGAGCTCGGCACCTCCGAGGCACCCCTCCACTTT. It encodes CASRELGTSEAPLHF.

The sample holds a few counts of this clone. This sequence joins TRBV7-8 and TRBJ1-2; TRBD1 might be the D (5 bases). CDR3 length equals 13 residues. Looked up from germline, CDR1 is SGHVS and CDR2 is FQNEAQ. Trimming stripped 6 bases from V and 8 bases from J, with 16 bases between. This chain's CDR3 is CASSPGPIGGYTF. CDR3 nucleotides: TGTGCCAGCAGTCCAGGGCCTATTGGAGGCTACACCTTC.

J is TRBJ2-7 and V is TRBV7-6, with TRBD1 matching over 9 bases. After removal of 0 bases from V and 6 bases from J, the junction contained 6 bases not matched to a gene. The CDR3 is made up of 15 amino acids. In germline, CDR1 is SGHVS, CDR2 FNYEAQ. The CDR3 nucleotides are TGTGCCAGCAGCTTAGCCGCGACAGGGGGAGCCGAGCAGTACTTC. Translating it yields CASSLAATGGAEQYF.

This chain connects TRBV7-3 to TRBJ2-3, with 12 bases fitting TRBD2. CDR1 is SGHTA and CDR2 is FQGTGA in the germline V gene. CDR3 length: 18 amino acids. The trim removed 5 bases at V and 0 bases at J, leaving 9 bases unmatched. The CDR3 coding sequence is TGTGCCAGCAGCCAGGGACTAGCGGGCCCTTCTAGCACAGATACGCAGTATTTT. Translating gives CASSQGLAGPSSTDTQYF.